Listed below are T cell receptor beta chains from one sample, sequenced in a study of beta chain features in type 1 diabetes. Here immunoSEQ multiplex PCR was the method, and the copy in TCRdb shows in-frame clones only, minus some. The repertoire includes about 450,000 clones, roughly 11% of them detected once, and 0.045% to 0.06% sits in the top ten. Sequenced input: naive CD4+ T cells from blood. The receptors were sampled from a woman between 18 and 29 years old in good health. CDR3s include the opening cysteine and the closing phenylalanine or tryptophan. The order of the fields is D gene, V gene, J gene, clone size, CDR3 DNA, CDR3 protein. The D gene is left open where the match is weak. Clone size is stated in some rows and not others, as once, few, many or a class when expanded.

d_call: .; v_call: TRBV6-5; j_call: TRBJ1-1; clone_size: .; cdr3_nt: TGTGCCAGCAGTTACGTCCGGGGTGGGGAAGCTTTCTTT; cdr3_aa: CASSYVRGGEAFF
d_call: .; v_call: TRBV7-7; j_call: TRBJ2-2; clone_size: few; cdr3_nt: TGTGCTAGCAGCTTAACGGCTACCATCGGGGAGCTGTTTTTT; cdr3_aa: CASSLTATIGELFF
d_call: TRBD2; v_call: TRBV13; j_call: TRBJ2-1; clone_size: few; cdr3_nt: TGTGCCAGCAGCTTCTTCGGACTAGCGGAGGGCTACAATGAGCAGTTCTTC; cdr3_aa: CASSFFGLAEGYNEQFF
d_call: TRBD1; v_call: TRBV2; j_call: TRBJ1-2; clone_size: few; cdr3_nt: TGTGCCAGCAAGGACAGGACCTATGGCTACACCTTC; cdr3_aa: CASKDRTYGYTF
d_call: TRBD2; v_call: TRBV7-9; j_call: TRBJ2-7; clone_size: .; cdr3_nt: TGTGCCAGCAGCACCCTGACTAGCCCGACCTACGAGCAGTACTTC; cdr3_aa: CASSTLTSPTYEQYF
d_call: .; v_call: TRBV7-8; j_call: TRBJ1-1; clone_size: few; cdr3_nt: TGTGCCAGCAGCTTAGATAGGCTGGGCACTGAAGCTTTCTTT; cdr3_aa: CASSLDRLGTEAFF
d_call: TRBD2; v_call: TRBV5-1; j_call: TRBJ2-7; clone_size: .; cdr3_nt: TGCGCCAGCAGCAGCGGCGGGAGCGGGACCTACTACGAGCAGTACTTC; cdr3_aa: CASSSGGSGTYYEQYF
d_call: .; v_call: TRBV6-6; j_call: TRBJ1-2; clone_size: .; cdr3_nt: TGTGCCAGCAGAACCCAGGGAAGAGAAAATGGCTACACCTTC; cdr3_aa: CASRTQGRENGYTF
d_call: .; v_call: TRBV5-1; j_call: TRBJ1-5; clone_size: few; cdr3_nt: TGCGCCAGCAGCTTGGTGCCGGGGCCCTTTAGCAATCAGCCCCAGCATTTT; cdr3_aa: CASSLVPGPFSNQPQHF
d_call: TRBD1; v_call: TRBV7-2; j_call: TRBJ2-1; clone_size: few; cdr3_nt: TGTGCCAGCAGCCCCGGGACAGGATTTAGCAATGAGCAGTTCTTC; cdr3_aa: CASSPGTGFSNEQFF
d_call: .; v_call: TRBV18; j_call: TRBJ1-2; clone_size: .; cdr3_nt: TGTGCCAGCTCACCTGTCGGTGATCCCAGGGGTGGCTACACCTTC; cdr3_aa: CASSPVGDPRGGYTF
d_call: .; v_call: TRBV21-1; j_call: TRBJ2-3; clone_size: few; cdr3_nt: TGTGCCAGCAGCAAAGGCGGGAGAACAGATACGCAGTATTTT; cdr3_aa: CASSKGGRTDTQYF
d_call: .; v_call: TRBV7-9; j_call: TRBJ1-1; clone_size: few; cdr3_nt: TGTGCCAGCACCTTCTCGGGCGCCAACACTGAAGCTTTCTTT; cdr3_aa: CASTFSGANTEAFF
d_call: .; v_call: TRBV13; j_call: TRBJ2-1; clone_size: few; cdr3_nt: TGTGCCAGCAGCCTGGCCCTACTAGTCACGGATGAGCAGTTCTTC; cdr3_aa: CASSLALLVTDEQFF
d_call: .; v_call: TRBV29-1; j_call: TRBJ2-7; clone_size: .; cdr3_nt: TGCAGCGTGGAAGACAGTTACTCCTACGAGCAGTACTTC; cdr3_aa: CSVEDSYSYEQYF
d_call: TRBD2; v_call: TRBV5-6; j_call: TRBJ2-3; clone_size: .; cdr3_nt: TGTGCCAGCAGCTTGGTGGCTAGCGGGAGGCCCCGGGGAGAAGATACGCAGTATTTT; cdr3_aa: CASSLVASGRPRGEDTQYF
d_call: .; v_call: TRBV14; j_call: TRBJ2-1; clone_size: few; cdr3_nt: TGTGCCAGCAGCCGCACAGGGAAGGTTTACAATGAGCAGTTCTTC; cdr3_aa: CASSRTGKVYNEQFF
d_call: .; v_call: TRBV19; j_call: TRBJ2-1; clone_size: few; cdr3_nt: TGTGCCAGTAGTATACGACCTAGGGGCTACGACAATGAGCAGTTCTTC; cdr3_aa: CASSIRPRGYDNEQFF
d_call: .; v_call: TRBV4-1; j_call: TRBJ2-3; clone_size: few; cdr3_nt: TGCGCCAGCAGCCAGATGGGGGTATCAGGGCAGTATTTT; cdr3_aa: CASSQMGVSGQYF
d_call: .; v_call: TRBV6-5; j_call: TRBJ2-1; clone_size: .; cdr3_nt: TGTGCCAGCAGTGCACGGGCCTCCAATGAGCAGTTCTTC; cdr3_aa: CASSARASNEQFF
d_call: .; v_call: TRBV2; j_call: TRBJ1-1; clone_size: .; cdr3_nt: TGTGCCACCACCGGGACGGTTAACACTGAAGCTTTCTTT; cdr3_aa: CATTGTVNTEAFF
d_call: .; v_call: TRBV29-1; j_call: TRBJ2-3; clone_size: few; cdr3_nt: TGCAGCTACACCAACCGGGGCACAGATACGCAGTATTTT; cdr3_aa: CSYTNRGTDTQYF
d_call: .; v_call: TRBV28; j_call: TRBJ1-2; clone_size: .; cdr3_nt: TGTGCCAGCAGCTGGGGACTGACCTTTTATGGCTACACCTTC; cdr3_aa: CASSWGLTFYGYTF
d_call: TRBD1; v_call: TRBV5-4; j_call: TRBJ1-4; clone_size: few; cdr3_nt: TGTGCCAGCAGCACCTGGACAGGGGGAGGAGAAAAACTGTTTTTT; cdr3_aa: CASSTWTGGGEKLFF
d_call: TRBD1; v_call: TRBV29-1; j_call: TRBJ1-4; clone_size: .; cdr3_nt: TGCAGCGCAAACAGGGGTTTTAATGAAAAACTGTTTTTT; cdr3_aa: CSANRGFNEKLFF
d_call: .; v_call: TRBV11-2; j_call: TRBJ1-4; clone_size: .; cdr3_nt: TGTGCCAGCAGCTTAGGTGTGGCTAATGAAAAACTGTTTTTT; cdr3_aa: CASSLGVANEKLFF